Listed below are T cell receptor beta chains from one sample, sequenced in a study of regulatory T cells in long-lasting Graves disease. TCRdb re-called the multiplex PCR reads through MiXCR, storing one row per CDR3 protein. The sample has approximately 540,000 distinct CDR3 sequences, around 12% seen once. The same data also contributed to another study, on T cells in Graves' hyperthyroidism and ophthalmopathy.

The sequenced sample was peripheral blood mononuclear cells (PBMCs), obtained at new diagnosis, from a patient treated with antithyroid drugs. The receptors here all came from a woman in her twenties or thirties with Graves disease. CDR3s include the opening cysteine and the closing phenylalanine or tryptophan. The order of the fields is D gene, V gene, J gene, CDR3 protein. The D gene is left open where the match is weak.

TRBD2,TRBV6-2/TRBV6-3,TRBJ2-1,CASSYSRLAREQFF
.,TRBV7-9,TRBJ1-2,CASSLADDRSYGYTF
.,TRBV28,TRBJ2-2,CASSITGIGELFF
TRBD1,TRBV18,TRBJ2-7,CASSFTGTGGSYEQYF
.,TRBV10-1,TRBJ2-4,CASSVRDILAKNIQYF
.,TRBV28,TRBJ2-7,CASSLGGGVEQYF
.,TRBV6-5,TRBJ1-4,CASSYRMLGGEKLFF
TRBD1,TRBV7-3,TRBJ2-1,CASSRRQGNERFF
.,TRBV14,TRBJ2-2,CASSQEFLSGELFF
TRBD1,TRBV2,TRBJ2-5,CASSGPSRGRGETQYF
TRBD2,TRBV11-2,TRBJ2-1,CASRPGTSGRNEQFF
TRBD2,TRBV28,TRBJ2-2,CASSWGLAGGNTGELFF
TRBD1,TRBV10-2,TRBJ1-1,CASSVSQGAPEAFF
.,TRBV12-3/TRBV12-4,TRBJ1-2,CASTVGLLRNYGYTF
.,TRBV19,TRBJ2-3,CASSIYGGSTDTQYF
.,TRBV7-3,TRBJ2-2,CASSLIGTANTGELFF
.,TRBV18,TRBJ1-1,CASSPGFRDTEAFF
.,TRBV6-9,TRBJ1-5,CASSYSGRMDQPQHF
.,TRBV7-2,TRBJ1-4,CASSLAGPTTGEKLFF
TRBD2,TRBV6-1,TRBJ2-3,CASSAILAGSTDTQYF
.,TRBV7-2,TRBJ1-1,CASSLGLENTEAFF
.,TRBV19,TRBJ2-2,CASSGRLNTGELFF
.,TRBV11-2,TRBJ1-6,CASSLVGAMGSPLHF
.,TRBV2,TRBJ2-6,CASSVGGANVLTF
TRBD2,TRBV7-3,TRBJ2-5,CASSLTGTSGKETQYF
.,TRBV6-5,TRBJ1-5,CASSYLAHQPQHF
.,TRBV7-9,TRBJ2-3,CASRRLPSSTDTQYF